A single sample gave rise to the 26 T cell receptor beta chains below, sequenced in a study of PD-L1 blockade in urothelial cancer. TCRdb's table, derived via immunoSEQ multiplex PCR, lists solely in-frame clones and lacks some. The repertoire has some 51,000 clones, 88% of them found once; the top ten carry around 2.5%. Sample time point: peripheral blood 6 weeks after treatment start. The specimen comprised PBMCs, sampled around atezolizumab (anti-PD-L1) treatment. The receptor source for this set is a man in his 60s with urothelial cancer.

The chain combines TRBV5-4 with TRBJ2-1, with 13 bases identical to TRBD2. Germline V gene lookup returns CDR1 SGHNT and CDR2 YYREEE (reference sequence). The V segment lost 7 bases and the J segment 4 bases; nucleotides outside the gene matches: 2. The CDR3 spans 14 residues. The CDR3 nucleotides are TGTGCCAGCCTACTAGCGGGGGGGTACAATGAGCAGTTCTTC. Translation gives CASLLAGGYNEQFF.

This rearrangement joins TRBV29-1 to TRBJ2-3; no firm D call. CDR1 is SQVTM and CDR2 is ANQGSEA in the germline V gene. CDR3 length: 12 residues. The V end lost 2 bases, the J end lost 4 bases, and 7 bases lay between the germline ends. In DNA form, the CDR3 reads TGCAGCGTTGAACCAGGTTCAGATACGCAGTATTTT. Protein: CSVEPGSDTQYF.

This chain links TRBV6-1 with TRBJ2-4, with D possibly TRBD1 on 5 matching bases. Germline CDR1 and CDR2: MNHNS and SASEGT. The CDR3 totals 15 residues. V lost 2 bases to trimming and J lost 2 bases, with 10 bases between them. DNA for the CDR3: TGTGCCAGCAGTGAAAGTGCAGGGTCCAAAAACATTCAGTACTTC. This translates into CASSESAGSKNIQYF.

The J gene is TRBJ1-4, the V gene TRBV18, with 7 nucleotides matching TRBD1. Germline CDR1 reads KGHSH; CDR2 reads LQKENI. V was clipped by 6 bases and J by 8 bases; unmatched bases: 12. CDR3 length: 15 residues. The CDR3, as DNA: TGTGCCAGCTCGCGAGGACAGGCGGGGCACGAAAAACTGTTTTTT. Translated, it gives CASSRGQAGHEKLFF.

This rearrangement joins TRBV5-4 to TRBJ1-2, with a weak D call TRBD1 (5 bases). The germline V gene has CDR1 SGHNT and CDR2 YYREEE (reference sequence). Trimming took off 2 bases at V and 2 bases at J, with 10 bases between the two ends. The CDR3 consists of 14 residues. The CDR3 reads CASSFVRVNYGYTF. The CDR3 coding sequence is TGTGCCAGCAGCTTCGTCAGGGTCAACTATGGCTACACCTTC.

This chain connects TRBV11-3 to TRBJ2-5, with 11 nucleotides matching TRBD1. CDR1 is SGHNT, CDR2 YENEEA, per germline. The CDR3 loop spans 15 amino acids. After removal of 7 bases from V and 5 bases from J, the junction contained 9 bases not matched to a gene. DNA of the CDR3: TGTGCCAGCACCCGGTCGGACAGGGGGCTGGAGACCCAGTACTTC. Its protein product is CASTRSDRGLETQYF. The variable domain in full, with the rest retrieved from reference TRBV11-3 and TRBJ2-5, is EAGVVQSPRYKIIEKKQPVAFWCNPISGHNTLYWYLQNLGQGPELLIRYENEEAVDDSQLPKDRFSAERLKGVDSTLKIQPAELGDSAVYLCASTRSDRGLETQYFGPGTRLLVL.

The rearrangement links TRBV7-3 to TRBJ1-1; D unclear. CDR3 length equals 14 residues. V was shortened by 5 bases and J by 1 base, with 11 bases between the two germline ends. Germline V gene data show CDR1 as SGHTA and CDR2 as FQGTGA. CDR3 protein: CASSPNAQNTEAFF. CDR3 DNA sequence: TGTGCCAGCAGCCCCAATGCACAGAACACTGAAGCTTTCTTT.

This clone was counted a single time. The chain combines TRBV19 with TRBJ2-7, with TRBD2 matching over 12 bases. The CDR3 contains 18 residues. Germline V gives CDR1 LNHDA, CDR2 SQIVND (reference sequence). V was clipped by 6 bases and J by 6 bases; unmatched bases: 18. The CDR3 DNA reads as TGTGCCAGTAGCTCCAACCCGCGGACTAGCGGGAAGAGTGGCGAGCAGTACTTC. It codes for CASSSNPRTSGKSGEQYF.

The V call is TRBV27, the J call TRBJ2-7; 7 bases map to TRBD2. The CDR3 totals 15 residues. The V gene's germline CDR1 is MNHEY and CDR2 SMNVEV (reference sequence). V was pared by 1 base and J by 2 bases, with 5 bases of the junction left unmatched. The CDR3 sequence: CASSLLGGKPYEQYF. CDR3 DNA: TGTGCCAGCAGTTTATTGGGGGGGAAGCCCTACGAGCAGTACTTC.

The rearrangement joins TRBV6-6 to TRBJ2-1; 9 nucleotides align to TRBD1. This CDR3 comprises 15 residues. The V and J ends lost 7 bases and 7 bases, in that order; junction bases with no gene match: 11. Germline V lookup: CDR1 MNHNY, CDR2 SVGAGI (reference sequence). For the CDR3, the DNA is TGTGCCAGCAACCCATCCGGGACAGGGTCAAATGAGCAGTTCTTC. Translated: CASNPSGTGSNEQFF.

The chain uses TRBV18 and TRBJ1-2; D is perhaps TRBD1 (5 bases). The CDR3 is 18 amino acids. V was shortened by 3 bases and J by 0 bases, with 20 bases between the two germline ends. Germline lookup yields CDR1 KGHSH and CDR2 LQKENI. The CDR3: CASSPGGARASANYGYTF. DNA for the CDR3: TGTGCCAGCTCACCGGGGGGTGCCAGGGCTTCAGCTAACTATGGCTACACCTTC. The variable domain in full, with the rest retrieved from reference TRBV18 and TRBJ1-2, is NAGVMQNPRHLVRRRGQEARLRCSPMKGHSHVYWYRQLPEEGLKFMVYLQKENIIDESGMPKERFSAEFPKEGPSILRIQQVVRGDSAAYFCASSPGGARASANYGYTFGSGTRLTVV.

The chain has TRBV5-1 and TRBJ2-3; D gene unclear. The germline V and J ends were trimmed by 1 base and 2 bases, with 23 bases remaining between them. The CDR3 covers 19 residues. CDR1 and CDR2 (germline): SGHRS, YFSETQ. As DNA, the CDR3 is TGCGCCAGCAGCTTGTCAGGAAGGAATTCGATAGTTGACACAGATACGCAGTATTTT. Its translation is CASSLSGRNSIVDTDTQYF. The full variable domain, completed using reference TRBV5-1 and TRBJ2-3, is KAGVTQTPRYLIKTRGQQVTLSCSPISGHRSVSWYQQTPGQGLQFLFEYFSETQRNKGNFPGRFSGRQFSNSRSEMNVSTLELGDSALYLCASSLSGRNSIVDTDTQYFGPGTRLTVL.

This clone was found a few times. This rearrangement joins TRBV10-1 to TRBJ1-6, with 8 bases fitting TRBD1. With V trimmed by 6 bases and J by 6 bases, 4 bases remained unmatched. CDR3 length: 14 residues. Germline V CDR1 and CDR2: WNHNN, SYGVQD (reference sequence). CDR3 coding DNA: TGCGCCAGCAGCCAGGGGGCGCTTAATTCACCCCTCCACTTT. Translation gives CASSQGALNSPLHF.

The count of this clone is one. The V gene is TRBV5-1, the J gene TRBJ2-5; D is possibly TRBD1 (6 bases). CDR3 length equals 14 residues. The ends were cut back, 4 bases at V and 1 base at J, with 11 bases in the middle. Germline CDR1 SGHRS, CDR2 YFSETQ. This CDR3 is CASSQGTPQETQYF. For the CDR3, the DNA is TGCGCCAGCAGCCAAGGGACACCCCAAGAGACCCAGTACTTC. Full variable domain (rest looked up from reference TRBV5-1 and TRBJ2-5): KAGVTQTPRYLIKTRGQQVTLSCSPISGHRSVSWYQQTPGQGLQFLFEYFSETQRNKGNFPGRFSGRQFSNSRSEMNVSTLELGDSALYLCASSQGTPQETQYFGPGTRLLVL.

The chain links TRBV29-1 to TRBJ2-6; D perhaps matches TRBD1 (6 bases). CDR1 is SQVTM, CDR2 ANQGSEA, per germline. This CDR3 is built from 16 residues. The V and J ends lost 5 bases and 0 bases respectively, with 14 bases between them. CDR3 sequence: CSVQQGFSSGANVLTF. The CDR3 nucleotides are TGCAGCGTTCAACAGGGCTTTAGCTCTGGGGCCAACGTCCTGACTTTC.

This clone was counted between two and nine times. The V and J genes are TRBV9 and TRBJ2-7; 14 bases are shared with TRBD2. Losses at the gene ends were 3 bases for V and 5 bases for J; bases not matched to a gene: 10. CDR3 size: 17 residues. Germline V gene sequence: CDR1 SGDLS, CDR2 YYNGEE. The CDR3 region is CASSATGTSGGSNEQYF. CDR3 DNA: TGTGCCAGCAGCGCCACCGGGACTAGCGGGGGTTCCAACGAGCAGTACTTC.

This clone was found a few times. The chain recombines TRBV5-6 with TRBJ2-1; 8 positions match TRBD2. CDR1 SGHDT and CDR2 YYEEEE come from the germline V gene. CDR3 length: 14 amino acids. V trimming: 4 bases; J trimming: 6 bases; junction bases outside the gene matches: 6. The CDR3: CASSNERGSNEQFF. The CDR3 region has the DNA TGTGCCAGCAGCAACGAGCGGGGGTCCAATGAGCAGTTCTTC.

This chain joins TRBV11-2 and TRBJ2-3; unclear D gene. The CDR3 sequence is 15 residues long. From germline, CDR1 is SGHAT and CDR2 FQNNGV. V was shortened by 0 bases and J by 2 bases, with 9 bases between the two germline ends. The CDR3 protein is CASSLDRLATDTQYF. The CDR3 nucleotides read TGTGCCAGCAGCTTAGATCGGTTAGCCACAGATACGCAGTATTTT.

V is TRBV9 and J is TRBJ1-6, with a possible D match to TRBD1 (5 bases). V gave up 0 bases and J gave up 10 bases, with 14 bases separating them. CDR1 is SGDLS and CDR2 is YYNGEE in the germline V gene. This CDR3 is 15 amino acids long. The CDR3 loop is CASSVEGGEGSPLHF. The CDR3 region has the DNA TGTGCCAGCAGCGTAGAGGGCGGGGAGGGGTCACCCCTCCACTTT.

The chain uses TRBV5-1 and TRBJ2-1; the D is unclear. CDR1 and CDR2 from the germline V gene are SGHRS and YFSETQ. Trimming removed 2 bases from V and 4 bases from J, with 13 bases in between. This CDR3 region has 15 residues. The CDR3: CASSFALLNYNEQFF. As DNA, the CDR3 is TGCGCCAGCAGCTTTGCGCTCCTTAATTACAATGAGCAGTTCTTC.

In its sample, this clone was seen a few times. The chain has TRBV28 and TRBJ2-5; 14 bases align to TRBD2. The CDR3 spans 18 residues. V dropped 5 bases and J dropped 1; count of bases not matched to a gene: 9. Germline CDR1 reads MDHEN; CDR2 reads SYDVKM. The CDR3 loop is CASSLTSGRASPQETQYF. Written as DNA, the CDR3 is TGTGCCAGCAGTCTGACTAGCGGGAGGGCCTCACCCCAAGAGACCCAGTACTTC.

The chain has TRBV21-1 and TRBJ1-1; the table calls TRBD1, which could not be checked here. TRBV21-1 is recorded as a pseudogene. The CDR3 spans 14 residues. CDR3 protein: CASSTDTPNTEAFF. The CDR3 DNA reads TGTGCCAGCAGCACCGACACACCGAACACTGAAGCTTTCTTT.

This rearrangement joins TRBV6-4 to TRBJ2-3, with 8 bases identical to TRBD2. Germline values: CDR1 MRHNA, CDR2 SNTAGT. After removal of 6 bases from V and 9 bases from J, the junction contained 17 bases not matched to a gene. The length of the CDR3 is 16 residues. CDR3 amino acids: CASSKAGERTSLTQYF. CDR3 DNA: TGTGCCAGCAGCAAAGCGGGGGAGCGGACCTCTCTAACGCAGTATTTT.

CDR3 coding DNA: TGTGCCAGCAGGACAGGGGGTGACTACGAGCAGTACTTC. Translation: CASRTGGDYEQYF. The chain couples TRBV7-2 to TRBJ2-7, with 9 bases fitting TRBD1. The trim removed 6 bases at V and 3 bases at J, leaving 3 bases unmatched. This CDR3 is 13 amino acids long. Per germline, CDR1 SGHTA and CDR2 FQGNSA.

The chain uses TRBV28 and TRBJ2-5, with 8 bases aligning to TRBD2. J gave up 4 bases and V 4 bases, and 8 bases lay outside the gene matches. This CDR3 spans 15 amino acids. The germline V gene encodes CDR1 MDHEN and CDR2 SYDVKM. The CDR3 loop is CASSSRGSGIETQYF. CDR3 bases: TGTGCCAGCAGTTCCCGGGGTAGCGGGATAGAGACCCAGTACTTC.

The chain employs TRBV7-9 and TRBJ2-3, with D perhaps matching TRBD2 (6 bases). The CDR3 sequence is 16 residues long. V shed 2 bases and J shed 2 bases, with 14 bases lying between them. Germline V lookup: CDR1 SEHNR, CDR2 FQNEAQ (reference sequence). The CDR3 protein is CASSLRRGPSTDTQYF. The CDR3 DNA follows: TGTGCCAGCAGCTTAAGGAGGGGCCCATCCACAGATACGCAGTATTTT.